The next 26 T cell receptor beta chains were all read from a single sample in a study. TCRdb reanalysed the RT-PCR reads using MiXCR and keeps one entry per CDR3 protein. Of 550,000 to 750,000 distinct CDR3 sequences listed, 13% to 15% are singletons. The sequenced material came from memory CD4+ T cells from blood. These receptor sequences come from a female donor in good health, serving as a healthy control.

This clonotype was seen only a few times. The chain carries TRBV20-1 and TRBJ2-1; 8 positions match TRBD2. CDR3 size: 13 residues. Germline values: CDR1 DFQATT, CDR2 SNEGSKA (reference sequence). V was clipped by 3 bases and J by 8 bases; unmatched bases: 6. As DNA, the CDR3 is TGCAGTGCTAGGCGTAGCGGGACATATGAGCAGTTCTTC. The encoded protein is CSARRSGTYEQFF.

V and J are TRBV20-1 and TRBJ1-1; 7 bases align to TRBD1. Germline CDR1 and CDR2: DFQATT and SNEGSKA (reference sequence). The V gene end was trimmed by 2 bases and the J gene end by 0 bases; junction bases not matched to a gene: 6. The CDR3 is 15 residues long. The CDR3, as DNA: TGCAGTGCTAGACAGGGGGGCGCCATGAACACTGAAGCTTTCTTT. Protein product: CSARQGGAMNTEAFF.

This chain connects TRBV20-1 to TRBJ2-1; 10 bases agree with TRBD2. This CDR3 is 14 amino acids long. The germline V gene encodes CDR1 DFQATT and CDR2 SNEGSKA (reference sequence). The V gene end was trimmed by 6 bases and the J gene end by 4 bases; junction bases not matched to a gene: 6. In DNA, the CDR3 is TGCAGTGCGGCTCTAGCGGGGGTTTACAATGAGCAGTTCTTC. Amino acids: CSAALAGVYNEQFF.

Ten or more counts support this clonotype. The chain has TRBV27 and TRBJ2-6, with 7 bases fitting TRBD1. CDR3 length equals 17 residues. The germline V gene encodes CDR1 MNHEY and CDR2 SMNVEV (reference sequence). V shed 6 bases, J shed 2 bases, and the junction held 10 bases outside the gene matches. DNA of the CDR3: TGTGCCAGCAGACCGGGACAGAGTCGCGCTGGGGCCAACGTCCTGACTTTC. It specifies CASRPGQSRAGANVLTF.

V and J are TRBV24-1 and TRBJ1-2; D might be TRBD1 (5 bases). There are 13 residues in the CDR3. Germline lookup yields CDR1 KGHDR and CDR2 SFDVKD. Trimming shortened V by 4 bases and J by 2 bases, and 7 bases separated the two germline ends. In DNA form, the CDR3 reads TGTGCCACCAGTGAGAGGGGAAACTATGGCTACACCTTC. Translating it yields CATSERGNYGYTF.

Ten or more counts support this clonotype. The CDR3 coding sequence is TGTGCCAGCAGCCGGACTAGCGGGAGGGAGACCCAGTACTTC. The encoded protein is CASSRTSGRETQYF. This chain joins TRBV7-9 and TRBJ2-5; 14 nucleotides line up with TRBD2. The germline CDR1 and CDR2 sequences are SEHNR and FQNEAQ (reference sequence). J lost 5 bases, V lost 5 bases, and 1 base had no gene match. The CDR3 consists of 14 residues.

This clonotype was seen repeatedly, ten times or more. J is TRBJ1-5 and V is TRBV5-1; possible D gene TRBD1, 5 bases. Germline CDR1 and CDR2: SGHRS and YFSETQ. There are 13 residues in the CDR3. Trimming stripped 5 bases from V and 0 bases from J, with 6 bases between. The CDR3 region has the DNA TGCGCCAGCAGACAGGATAGCAATCAGCCCCAGCATTTT. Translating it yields CASRQDSNQPQHF. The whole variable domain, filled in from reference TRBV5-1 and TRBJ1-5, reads KAGVTQTPRYLIKTRGQQVTLSCSPISGHRSVSWYQQTPGQGLQFLFEYFSETQRNKGNFPGRFSGRQFSNSRSEMNVSTLELGDSALYLCASRQDSNQPQHFGDGTRLSIL.

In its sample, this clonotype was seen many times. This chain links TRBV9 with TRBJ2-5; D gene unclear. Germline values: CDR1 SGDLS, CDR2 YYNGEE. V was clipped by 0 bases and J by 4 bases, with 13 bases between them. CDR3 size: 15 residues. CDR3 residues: CASSVGNLLAETQYF. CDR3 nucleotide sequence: TGTGCCAGCAGCGTAGGGAACCTCCTGGCAGAGACCCAGTACTTC.

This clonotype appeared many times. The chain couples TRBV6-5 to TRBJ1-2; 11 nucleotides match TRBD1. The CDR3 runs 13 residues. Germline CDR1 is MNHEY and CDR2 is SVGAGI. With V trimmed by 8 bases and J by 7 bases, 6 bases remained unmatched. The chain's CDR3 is CASSDRGHGGYTF. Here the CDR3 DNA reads TGTGCCAGCTCGGACAGGGGGCACGGTGGCTACACCTTC.

The chain's CDR3 is CASGFGETQYF. CDR3 in DNA: TGTGCTAGTGGTTTTGGGGAGACCCAGTACTTC. The chain is built from TRBV12-5 and TRBJ2-5, with D unresolved. Trimming cost V 3 bases and J 5 bases, with 4 bases left between them. CDR3 length: 11 amino acids. Germline V gene sequence: CDR1 LGHNT, CDR2 FRNRAP.

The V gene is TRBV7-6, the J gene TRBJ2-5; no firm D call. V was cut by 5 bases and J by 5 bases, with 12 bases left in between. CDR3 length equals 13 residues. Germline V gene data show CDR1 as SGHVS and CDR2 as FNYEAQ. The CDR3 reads CASSPSELETQYF. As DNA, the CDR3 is TGTGCCAGCAGCCCCTCCGAGTTGGAGACCCAGTACTTC.

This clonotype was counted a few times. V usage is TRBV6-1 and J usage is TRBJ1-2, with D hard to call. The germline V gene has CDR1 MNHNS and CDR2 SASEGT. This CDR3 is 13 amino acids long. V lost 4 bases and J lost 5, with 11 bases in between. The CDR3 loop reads CASSAQRDYGYTF. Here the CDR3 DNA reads TGTGCCAGCAGTGCCCAGCGGGATTATGGCTACACCTTC.

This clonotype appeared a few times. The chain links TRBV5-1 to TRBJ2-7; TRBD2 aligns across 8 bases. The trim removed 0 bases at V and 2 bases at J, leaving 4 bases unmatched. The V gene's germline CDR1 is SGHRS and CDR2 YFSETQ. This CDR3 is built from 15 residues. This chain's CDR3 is CASSLAAGGTYEQYF. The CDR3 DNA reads TGCGCCAGCAGCTTGGCTGCGGGAGGTACCTACGAGCAGTACTTC.

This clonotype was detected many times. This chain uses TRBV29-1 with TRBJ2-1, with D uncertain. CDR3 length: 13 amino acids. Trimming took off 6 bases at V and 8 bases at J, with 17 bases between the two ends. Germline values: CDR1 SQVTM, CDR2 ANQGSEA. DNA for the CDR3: TGCAGCGTGACAATCACAAGCCCCCATGAGCAGTTCTTC. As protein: CSVTITSPHEQFF.

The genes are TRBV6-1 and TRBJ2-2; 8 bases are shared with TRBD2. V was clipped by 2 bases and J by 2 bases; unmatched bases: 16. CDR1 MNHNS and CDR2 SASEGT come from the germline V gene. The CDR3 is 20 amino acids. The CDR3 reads CASSEYGLAGHAANTGELFF. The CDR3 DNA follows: TGTGCCAGCAGTGAATACGGTCTAGCGGGCCACGCCGCCAACACCGGGGAGCTGTTTTTT.

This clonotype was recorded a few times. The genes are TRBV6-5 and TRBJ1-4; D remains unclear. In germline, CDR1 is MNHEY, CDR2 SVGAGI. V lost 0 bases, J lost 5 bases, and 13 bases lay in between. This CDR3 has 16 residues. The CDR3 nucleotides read TGTGCCAGCAGTTACTCGATCCGACATAGAAATGAAAAACTGTTTTTT. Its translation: CASSYSIRHRNEKLFF.

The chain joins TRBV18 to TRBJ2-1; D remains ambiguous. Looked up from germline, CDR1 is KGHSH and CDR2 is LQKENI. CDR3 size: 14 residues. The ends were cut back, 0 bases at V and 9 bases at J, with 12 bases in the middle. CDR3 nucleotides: TGTGCCAGCTCACCACCAGACTCGTTCAGTGAGCAGTTCTTC. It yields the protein CASSPPDSFSEQFF.

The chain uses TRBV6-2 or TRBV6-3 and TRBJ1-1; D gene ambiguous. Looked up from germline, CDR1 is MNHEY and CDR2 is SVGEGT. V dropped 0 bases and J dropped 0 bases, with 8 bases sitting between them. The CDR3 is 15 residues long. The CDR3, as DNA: TGTGCCAGCAGTTACTCGCGGGGTTTGAACACTGAAGCTTTCTTT. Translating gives CASSYSRGLNTEAFF.

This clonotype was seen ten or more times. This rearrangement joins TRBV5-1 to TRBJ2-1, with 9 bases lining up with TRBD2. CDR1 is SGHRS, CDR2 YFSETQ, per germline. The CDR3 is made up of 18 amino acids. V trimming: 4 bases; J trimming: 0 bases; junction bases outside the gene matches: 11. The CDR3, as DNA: TGCGCCAGCAGCCCCCGATGGATAGCGGGGGACTCCTACAATGAGCAGTTCTTC. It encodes CASSPRWIAGDSYNEQFF.

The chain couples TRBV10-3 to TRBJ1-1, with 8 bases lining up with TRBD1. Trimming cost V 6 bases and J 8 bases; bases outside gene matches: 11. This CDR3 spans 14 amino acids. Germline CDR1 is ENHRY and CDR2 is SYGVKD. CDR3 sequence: CAIRLSQGAMEAFF. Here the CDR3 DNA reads TGTGCCATCAGATTATCCCAGGGGGCGATGGAAGCTTTCTTT.

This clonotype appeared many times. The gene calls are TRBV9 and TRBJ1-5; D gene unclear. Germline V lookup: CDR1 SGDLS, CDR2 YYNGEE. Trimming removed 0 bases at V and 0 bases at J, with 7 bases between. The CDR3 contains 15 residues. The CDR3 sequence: CASSVGPASNQPQHF. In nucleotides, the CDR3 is TGTGCCAGCAGCGTAGGCCCCGCTAGCAATCAGCCCCAGCATTTT.

The CDR3 coding sequence is TGCGCCAGCAGCCTAGGGACGGTCAGCTCCTATAATTCACCCCTCCACTTT. It codes for CASSLGTVSSYNSPLHF. This rearrangement joins TRBV5-1 to TRBJ1-6, with a weak D call TRBD1 (5 bases). The CDR3 runs to 17 residues. V lost 4 bases, J lost 0 bases, and 14 bases lay in between. Germline-derived CDR1 and CDR2 are SGHRS and YFSETQ. Drawing the rest from reference TRBV5-1 and TRBJ1-6, the complete variable domain is KAGVTQTPRYLIKTRGQQVTLSCSPISGHRSVSWYQQTPGQGLQFLFEYFSETQRNKGNFPGRFSGRQFSNSRSEMNVSTLELGDSALYLCASSLGTVSSYNSPLHFGNGTRLTVT.

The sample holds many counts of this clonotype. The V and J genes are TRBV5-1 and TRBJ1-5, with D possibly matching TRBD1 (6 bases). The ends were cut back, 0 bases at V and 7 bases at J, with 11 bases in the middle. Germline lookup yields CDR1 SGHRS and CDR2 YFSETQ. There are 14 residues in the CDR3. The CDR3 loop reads CASSLAGDGQPQHF. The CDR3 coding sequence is TGCGCCAGCAGCTTGGCAGGGGACGGGCAGCCCCAGCATTTT.

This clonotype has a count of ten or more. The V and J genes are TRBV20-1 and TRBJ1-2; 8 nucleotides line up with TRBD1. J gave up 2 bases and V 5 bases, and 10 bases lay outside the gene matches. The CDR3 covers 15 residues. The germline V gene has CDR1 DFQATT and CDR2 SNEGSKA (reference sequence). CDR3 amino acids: CSAPGTGDVNYGYTF. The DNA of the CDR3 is TGCAGTGCTCCCGGGACAGGAGACGTAAACTATGGCTACACCTTC.

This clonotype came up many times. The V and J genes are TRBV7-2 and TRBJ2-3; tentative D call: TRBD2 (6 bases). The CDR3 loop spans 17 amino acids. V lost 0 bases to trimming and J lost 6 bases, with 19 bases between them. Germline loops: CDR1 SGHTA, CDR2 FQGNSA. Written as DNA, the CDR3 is TGTGCCAGCAGCTTAGCCCCCAGAGCGGGTTTGGGGGATACGCAGTATTTT. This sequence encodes CASSLAPRAGLGDTQYF.

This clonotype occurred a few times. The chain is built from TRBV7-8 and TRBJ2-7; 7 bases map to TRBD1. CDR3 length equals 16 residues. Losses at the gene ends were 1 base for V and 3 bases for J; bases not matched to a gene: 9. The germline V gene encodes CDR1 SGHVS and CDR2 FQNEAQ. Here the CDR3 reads CASSLGARDSNYEQYF. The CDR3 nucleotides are TGTGCCAGCAGCTTAGGAGCGAGGGACAGTAACTACGAGCAGTACTTC.